This TCR beta chain was sequenced during a study of PD-1 blockade in classical Hodgkin lymphoma. Points from the study as a whole: Nivolumab initiated under 1 year post-ASCT led to patient exclusion.

This clone turned up a few times. Its matching antigen is unknown. The data were produced by immunoSEQ multiplex PCR, yet TCRdb's version contains in-frame clones alone and is incomplete. The sample consists of about 19,000 clones, 75% to 85% of them appearing once. Regarding time point: cycle 4 day 1 (C4D1), after 5 to 7 weeks of nivolumab. No patient escaped relapse after autologous stem cell transplantation, and brentuximab vedotin exposure varied. This CDR3 has 15 residues. The V end was cut by 3 bases, the J end by 3 bases, with 13 bases between. The germline CDR1 and CDR2 sequences are SGDLS and YYNGEE.

The receptor was isolated from a human donor with classical Hodgkin lymphoma. Source: peripheral blood mononuclear cells (PBMCs), taken before the fourth cycle of nivolumab. The V gene is TRBV9, the J gene TRBJ1-5, with D possibly TRBD1 on 6 matching bases. The chain's CDR3 is CASSGLGGVNQPQHF. The CDR3 DNA is TGTGCCAGCAGCGGCCTTGGGGGCGTCAATCAGCCCCAGCATTTT.